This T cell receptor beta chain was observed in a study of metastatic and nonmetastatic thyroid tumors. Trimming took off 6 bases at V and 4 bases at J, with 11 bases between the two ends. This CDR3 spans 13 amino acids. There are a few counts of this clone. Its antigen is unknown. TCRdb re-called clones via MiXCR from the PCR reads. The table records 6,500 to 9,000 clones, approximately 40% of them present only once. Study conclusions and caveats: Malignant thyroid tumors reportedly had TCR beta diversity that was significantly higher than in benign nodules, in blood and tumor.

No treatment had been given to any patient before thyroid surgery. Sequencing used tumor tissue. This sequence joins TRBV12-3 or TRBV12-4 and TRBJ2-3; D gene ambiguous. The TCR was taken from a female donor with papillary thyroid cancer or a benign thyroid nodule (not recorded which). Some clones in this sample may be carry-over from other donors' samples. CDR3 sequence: CASRFPYSDTQYF. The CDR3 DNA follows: TGTGCCAGCAGGTTCCCTTACTCAGATACGCAGTATTTT.